This section outlines one T cell receptor beta chain sequence together with its context. Its antigen is undetermined. Blood was drawn at approximately 2.3 ml per donor. The sample belongs to a study of monozygotic twins with inflammatory bowel disease. Study results and caveats: Resolution of different T cell subtypes was not achieved.

There were about 3,500 ng of total RNA used for each TCR library. UMIs were attached via template switching, each with a 6-nucleotide sample barcode. TCRdb reprocessed the 5' RACE reads and stores each CDR3 protein as one record, lacking DNA. This sample's table reports about 160,000 distinct CDR3 sequences. CDR1 is SGHDT and CDR2 is YYEEEE in the germline V gene. The CDR3 sequence is 17 residues long. The source is a human donor with ulcerative colitis or Crohn's disease, or a healthy co-twin of an affected twin (not recorded which). The V call is TRBV5-6, the J call TRBJ2-7. The material sequenced was blood. CDR3 protein: CASSLINIYGNSYEQYF.